This TCR beta chain was captured by sequencing in a study of blood T cell repertoires in COVID-19. Study-wide context: Sites in the United States, Italy and Spain provided acute and convalescent COVID-19 samples. T cells, B-cell-depleted T cells, or PBMCs supplied cDNA or gDNA.

Per the original data handling: Estimated nucleated cell counts came from reference gene primer amplification. The assay was immunoSEQ multiplex PCR, and TCRdb's table has in-frame clones only and misses some. V and J calls and clone size are copied from that table; D and trimming were computed from the DNA. The table lists about 110,000 clones, around 90% of them singletons, with approximately 2.5% in the top ten. Sequences were obtained from peripheral blood. This clonotype was obtained from a human donor in a cohort sampled during active COVID-19.

CDR3 in amino acids: CASRQGIQETQYF. The CDR3 DNA sequence: TGCGCCAGCCGCCAGGGGATCCAAGAGACCCAGTACTTC. The chain recombines TRBV5-1 with TRBJ2-5, with D tentatively TRBD1 (6 bases). Between the trimmed V and J ends, which lost 7 bases and 1 base, there was a span of 11 bases. The length of the CDR3 is 13 residues. Per the germline V gene, CDR1 is SGHRS and CDR2 is YFSETQ. Based on the CDR3 plus reference TRBV5-1 and TRBJ2-5, the full variable domain is KAGVTQTPRYLIKTRGQQVTLSCSPISGHRSVSWYQQTPGQGLQFLFEYFSETQRNKGNFPGRFSGRQFSNSRSEMNVSTLELGDSALYLCASRQGIQETQYFGPGTRLLVL.